The clone carrying this T cell receptor (beta chain) was seen ten or more times. Its matching antigen is unknown. This entry belongs to a study of T cells in Graves' hyperthyroidism and ophthalmopathy. Study-wide results and limits: In simple terms, a model built on 13 V-J features told ophthalmopathy apart from stable hyperthyroidism.

Amplified regions were TCR beta CDR3 sequences from RNA transcripts. The HTBI primer set served for first-round RT-PCR of the TCR CDR3. TCRdb re-analysed the multiplex PCR reads in MiXCR, keeping a single row per CDR3 protein. The table has about 420,000 distinct CDR3 sequences, about 15% seen once. V lost 0 bases and J 5 bases, leaving 18 bases between the germline ends. CDR3 size: 17 residues. Germline V gene sequence: CDR1 LGHNT, CDR2 FRNRAP. Clinical symptoms, serum thyroxine and TRAb, thyroid ultrasound and orbital computed tomography together formed the diagnostic basis. The material sequenced was blood. The origin of this receptor is a young woman with Graves' hyperthyroidism. This rearrangement joins TRBV12-5 to TRBJ2-3; a possible D gene is TRBD2 (7 bases). CDR3 coding DNA: TGTGCTAGTGGTTTGGTCGCGGGGGCTTTCTGGGGAGATACGCAGTATTTT. Its translation is CASGLVAGAFWGDTQYF. The complete variable domain, with remaining parts taken from reference TRBV12-5 and TRBJ2-3, reads DARVTQTPRHKVTEMGQEVTMRCQPILGHNTVFWYRQTMMQGLELLAYFRNRAPLDDSGMPKDRFSAEMPDATLATLKIQPSEPRDSAVYFCASGLVAGAFWGDTQYFGPGTRLTVL.